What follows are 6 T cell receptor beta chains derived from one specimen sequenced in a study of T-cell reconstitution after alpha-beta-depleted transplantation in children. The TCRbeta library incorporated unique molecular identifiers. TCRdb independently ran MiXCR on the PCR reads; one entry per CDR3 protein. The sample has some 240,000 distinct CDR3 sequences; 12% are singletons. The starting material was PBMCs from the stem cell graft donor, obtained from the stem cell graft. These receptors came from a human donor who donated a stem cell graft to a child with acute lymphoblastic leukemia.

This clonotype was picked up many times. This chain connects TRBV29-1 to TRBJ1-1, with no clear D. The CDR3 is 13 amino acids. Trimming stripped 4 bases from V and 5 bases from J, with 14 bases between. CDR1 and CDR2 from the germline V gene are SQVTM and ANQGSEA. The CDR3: CSVVAVLETEAFF. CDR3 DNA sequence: TGCAGCGTTGTCGCCGTTCTCGAGACTGAAGCTTTCTTT.

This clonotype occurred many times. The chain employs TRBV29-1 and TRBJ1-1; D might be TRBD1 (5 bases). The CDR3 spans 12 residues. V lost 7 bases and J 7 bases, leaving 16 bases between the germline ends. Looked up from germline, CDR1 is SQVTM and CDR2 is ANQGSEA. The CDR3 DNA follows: TGCAGCGCCAAAGCGGACATGGATGAAGCTTTCTTT. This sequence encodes CSAKADMDEAFF.

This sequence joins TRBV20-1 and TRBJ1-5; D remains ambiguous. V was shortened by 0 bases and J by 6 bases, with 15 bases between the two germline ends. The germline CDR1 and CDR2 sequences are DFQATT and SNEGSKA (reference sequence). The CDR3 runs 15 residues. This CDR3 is CSARDNSGLGQPQHF. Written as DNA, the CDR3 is TGCAGTGCTAGAGATAACAGTGGACTCGGTCAGCCCCAGCATTTT.

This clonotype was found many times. The CDR3 region has the DNA TGCAGTCCCCAAGAAGGTGCTACAGGGGCCCGCTACGAGCAGTACTTC. Translation gives CSPQEGATGARYEQYF. V is TRBV20-1 and J is TRBJ2-7; 7 bases are a match to TRBD1. The CDR3 runs 16 residues. Germline V gives CDR1 DFQATT, CDR2 SNEGSKA (reference sequence). Trimming took 8 bases from V and 3 from J; bases not matched to a gene: 19.

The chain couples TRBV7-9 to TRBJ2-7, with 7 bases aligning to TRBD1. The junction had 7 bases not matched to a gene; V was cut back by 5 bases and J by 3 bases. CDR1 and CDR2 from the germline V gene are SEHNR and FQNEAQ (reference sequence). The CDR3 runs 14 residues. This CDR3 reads CASSQSGTVYEQYF. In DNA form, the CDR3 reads TGTGCCAGCAGCCAGTCCGGGACAGTCTACGAGCAGTACTTC.

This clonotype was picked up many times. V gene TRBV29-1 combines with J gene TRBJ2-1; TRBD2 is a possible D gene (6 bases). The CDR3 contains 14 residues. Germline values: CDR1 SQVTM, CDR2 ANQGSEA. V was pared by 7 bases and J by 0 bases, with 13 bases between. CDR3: CSGRFGSSYNEQFF. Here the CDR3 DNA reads TGCAGCGGGCGGTTCGGGAGCTCCTACAATGAGCAGTTCTTC.